These 2 T cell receptor beta chains came from one sample sequenced in a study of patients and donors after allogeneic stem cell transplantation. TCRdb reprocessed the RT-PCR reads via MiXCR and lists one record per CDR3 protein. The sample records roughly 200,000 distinct CDR3 sequences, roughly two fifths being singletons. Material for sequencing was blood, either unsorted or a sorted T cell fraction (not recorded which). The receptors were sampled from a human donor who was either an allogeneic HSCT recipient or a stem cell or donor lymphocyte infusion donor (not recorded which). It is not recorded whose cells these are; they may come from a transplant donor.

The CDR3 sequence: CSALRQGIYNSPLHF. In DNA, the CDR3 is TGCAGTGCTCTTCGACAGGGGATCTATAATTCACCCCTCCACTTT. V and J are TRBV20-1 and TRBJ1-6; 8 bases are shared with TRBD1. The CDR3 sequence is 15 residues long. Losses at the gene ends were 5 bases for V and 3 bases for J; bases not matched to a gene: 6. The germline V gene has CDR1 DFQATT and CDR2 SNEGSKA (reference sequence).

Only a few counts were recorded for this clonotype. This chain uses TRBV29-1 with TRBJ1-2; D is ambiguous. The V and J ends lost 6 bases and 8 bases respectively, with 19 bases between them. Germline V gives CDR1 SQVTM, CDR2 ANQGSEA. The CDR3 has 13 residues. The CDR3 sequence: CSVAPRSLHGYTF. The CDR3 DNA reads as TGCAGCGTAGCCCCCCGCAGTCTTCACGGCTACACCTTC.